The T cell receptor beta chain under discussion was sequenced for a study of Ad26.COV2.S vaccination and SARS-CoV-2 variants. Produced via immunoSEQ multiplex PCR; TCRdb's table is partial and in-frame only. Counted here are around 450,000 clones, around 90% occurring once; the ten biggest clones make up 12%. Treatment defined: around 19 received Ad26.COV2.S at low or high dose, single or two shots; about 5 received placebo; per-sample allocation not given. The samples were gathered on day 63 after the first injection of vaccine or placebo. This CDR3 spans 16 amino acids. V shed 6 bases, J shed 7 bases, and the junction held 12 bases outside the gene matches. Germline CDR1 and CDR2: MDHEN and SYDVKM.

This sequence was found in a person between 18 and 65 years old who received the Ad26.COV2.S COVID-19 vaccine or a placebo. This material consisted of peripheral blood, taken in a trial of Ad26.COV2.S vaccine versus placebo. The chain recombines TRBV28 with TRBJ1-2; 12 nucleotides align to TRBD1. The CDR3 spells CASSPPGTGGAGGYTF. CDR3 sequence (DNA): TGTGCCAGCAGCCCCCCCGGGACAGGGGGCGCGGGTGGCTACACCTTC.